This T cell receptor beta chain was observed in a study of identifying expanded T cells in peripheral blood. On this clone itself: Its matching antigen is unknown.

Measured with immunoSEQ multiplex PCR; TCRdb has only the in-frame clones, and not every one. The sample has 85,000 to 100,000 clones, about 87% seen once. CDR1 is MDHEN, CDR2 SYDVKM, per germline. The CDR3 sequence is 12 residues long. Trimming stripped 1 base from V and 8 bases from J, with 8 bases between. Overall study results and limits: Clone count variance between roughly 2-week samples rose with total template count.

Healthy donors had no documented immune events, such as infections, while sampled. This receptor was obtained from a person aged 18 to 75 in good health. The sequenced sample consisted of blood. This chain connects TRBV28 to TRBJ1-2; D ambiguous. CDR3 loop: CASSLSPSGYTF. As DNA, the CDR3 is TGTGCCAGCAGTTTATCCCCCTCCGGCTACACCTTC.